This TCR beta chain was identified in a study of cytomegalovirus exposure and HLA in healthy donors. The CDR3 loop spans 16 amino acids. CDR1 SGHAT and CDR2 FQDESV come from the germline V gene (reference sequence). The V segment lost 4 bases and the J segment 5 bases; nucleotides outside the gene matches: 12. Study results and limitations: Apart from CMV serostatus, no immune exposure information was available. The authors enumerated over 150 TCR beta chains as linked to cytomegalovirus. Specific recognition of CMV antigens was confirmed in vitro for a few chains (all CMV-associated).

Regarding this clone: The antigen is undetermined.

The PCR employed 60 Vbeta primers together with 13 Jbeta primers. The repertoire was sequenced with immunoSEQ multiplex PCR; TCRdb's copy has only in-frame clones and lacks some. The table includes roughly 200,000 clones, roughly 80% detected once. The chain links TRBV11-1 to TRBJ2-7; 9 bases are shared with TRBD1. Sequences were obtained from PBMCs. This TCR was sampled from a female donor in good health and CMV-seronegative. For the CDR3, the DNA is TGTGCCAGCAGCTCCCAGGGGGACAGGGCTATAAACGAGCAGTACTTC. Its protein product is CASSSQGDRAINEQYF.